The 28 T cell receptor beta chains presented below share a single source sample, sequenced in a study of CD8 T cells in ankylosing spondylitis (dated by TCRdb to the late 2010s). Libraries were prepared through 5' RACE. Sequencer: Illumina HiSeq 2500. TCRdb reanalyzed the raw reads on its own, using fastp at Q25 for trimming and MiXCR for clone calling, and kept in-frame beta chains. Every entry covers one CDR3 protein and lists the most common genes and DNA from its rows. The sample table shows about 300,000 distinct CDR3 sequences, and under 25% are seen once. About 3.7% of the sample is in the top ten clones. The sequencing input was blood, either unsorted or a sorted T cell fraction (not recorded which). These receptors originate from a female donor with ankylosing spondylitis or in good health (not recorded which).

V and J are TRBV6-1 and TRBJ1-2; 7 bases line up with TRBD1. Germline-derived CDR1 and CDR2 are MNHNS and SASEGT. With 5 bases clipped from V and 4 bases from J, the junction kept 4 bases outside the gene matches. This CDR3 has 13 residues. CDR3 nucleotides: TGTGCCAGCAGTCAGGACAGGAGCTATGGCTACACCTTC. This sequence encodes CASSQDRSYGYTF.

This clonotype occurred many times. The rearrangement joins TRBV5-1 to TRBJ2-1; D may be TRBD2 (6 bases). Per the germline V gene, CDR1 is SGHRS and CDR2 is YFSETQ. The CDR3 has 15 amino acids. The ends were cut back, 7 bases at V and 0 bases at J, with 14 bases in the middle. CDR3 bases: TGCGCCAGCCGCTCCTCTAGCGTCTCCTACAATGAGCAGTTCTTC. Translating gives CASRSSSVSYNEQFF.

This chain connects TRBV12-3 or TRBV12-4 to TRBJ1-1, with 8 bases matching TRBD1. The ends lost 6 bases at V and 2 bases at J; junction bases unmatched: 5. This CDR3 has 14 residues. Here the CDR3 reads CASRQTGENTEAFF. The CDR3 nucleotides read TGTGCCAGCAGGCAGACAGGGGAAAACACTGAAGCTTTCTTT.

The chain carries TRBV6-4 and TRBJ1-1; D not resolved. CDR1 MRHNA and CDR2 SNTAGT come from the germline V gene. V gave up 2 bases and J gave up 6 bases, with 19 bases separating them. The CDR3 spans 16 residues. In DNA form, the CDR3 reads TGTGCCAGCAGTGACCCGAGGCCGGAGGTTGACCCTGAAGCTTTCTTT. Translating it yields CASSDPRPEVDPEAFF.

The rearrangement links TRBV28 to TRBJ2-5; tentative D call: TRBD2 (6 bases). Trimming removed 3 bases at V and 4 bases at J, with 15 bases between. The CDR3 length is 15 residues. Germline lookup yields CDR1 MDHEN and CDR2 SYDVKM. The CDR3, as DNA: TGTGCCAGCAGTTTGGGAGGAGAATCCGTAGAGACCCAGTACTTC. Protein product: CASSLGGESVETQYF.

CDR3 sequence reads: CSAIGQFSPPAFF. The CDR3 DNA is TGCAGTGCTATTGGGCAGTTTTCGCCCCCAGCTTTCTTT. The V gene is TRBV20-1, the J gene TRBJ1-1; D is ambiguous. Germline V lookup: CDR1 DFQATT, CDR2 SNEGSKA (reference sequence). V shed 4 bases and J shed 10 bases, with 19 bases lying between them. The CDR3 runs to 13 residues.

The DNA for the CDR3 is TGTGCCAGCAGCATCCTACAGGGCGGCGAGCAGTACTTC. This encodes CASSILQGGEQYF. The V call is TRBV7-2, the J call TRBJ2-7; tentative D call: TRBD1 (6 bases). This CDR3 region has 13 residues. Trimming pared 5 bases from V and 6 bases from J, leaving 14 bases between. Germline values: CDR1 SGHTA, CDR2 FQGNSA.

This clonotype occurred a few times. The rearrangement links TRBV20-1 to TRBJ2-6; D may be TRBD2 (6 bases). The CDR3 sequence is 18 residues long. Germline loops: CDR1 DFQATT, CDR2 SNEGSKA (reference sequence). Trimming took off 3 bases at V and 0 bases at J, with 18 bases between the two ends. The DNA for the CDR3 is TGCAGTGCTAGGTCGCGCGGAGGGGCCGACTCTGGGGCCAACGTCCTGACTTTC. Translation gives CSARSRGGADSGANVLTF.

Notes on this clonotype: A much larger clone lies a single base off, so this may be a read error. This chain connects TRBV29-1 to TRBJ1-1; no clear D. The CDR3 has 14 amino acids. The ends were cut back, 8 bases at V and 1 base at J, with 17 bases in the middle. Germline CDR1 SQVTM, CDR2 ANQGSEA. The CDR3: CSLGTLSGNTEAFF. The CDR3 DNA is TGCAGCCTTGGAACCTTATCGGGGAACACTGAAGCTTTCTTT.

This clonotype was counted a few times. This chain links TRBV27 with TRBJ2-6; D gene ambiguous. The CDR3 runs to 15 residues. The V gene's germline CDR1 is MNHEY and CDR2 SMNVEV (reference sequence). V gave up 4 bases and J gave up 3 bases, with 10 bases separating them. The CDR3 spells CASSSRFDGANVLTF. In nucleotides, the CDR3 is TGTGCCAGCAGTTCCAGGTTTGATGGGGCCAACGTCCTGACTTTC.

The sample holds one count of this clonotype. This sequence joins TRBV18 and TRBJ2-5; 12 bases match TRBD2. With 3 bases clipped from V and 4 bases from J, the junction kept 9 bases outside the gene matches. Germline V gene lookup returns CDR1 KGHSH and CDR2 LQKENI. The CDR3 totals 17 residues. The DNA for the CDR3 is TGTGCCAGCTCACCGAGACTAGCGGGAGTAGGGGGAGAGACCCAGTACTTC. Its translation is CASSPRLAGVGGETQYF.

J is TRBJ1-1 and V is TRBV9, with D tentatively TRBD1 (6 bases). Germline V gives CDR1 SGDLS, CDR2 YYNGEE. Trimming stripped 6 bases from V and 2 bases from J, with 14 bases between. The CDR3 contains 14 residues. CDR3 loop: CASTRGQSNTEAFF. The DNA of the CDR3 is TGTGCCAGCACCCGAGGACAGTCTAACACTGAAGCTTTCTTT. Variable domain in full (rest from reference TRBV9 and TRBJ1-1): DSGVTQTPKHLITATGQRVTLRCSPRSGDLSVYWYQQSLDQGLQFLIQYYNGEERAKGNILERFSAQQFPDLHSELNLSSLELGDSALYFCASTRGQSNTEAFFGQGTRLTVV.

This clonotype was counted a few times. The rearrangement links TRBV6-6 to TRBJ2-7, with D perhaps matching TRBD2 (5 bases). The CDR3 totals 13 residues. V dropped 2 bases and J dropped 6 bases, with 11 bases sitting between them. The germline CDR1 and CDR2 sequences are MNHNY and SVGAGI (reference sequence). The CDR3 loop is CASSYDREGEQYF. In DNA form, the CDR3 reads TGTGCCAGCAGTTACGACCGCGAGGGCGAGCAGTACTTC.

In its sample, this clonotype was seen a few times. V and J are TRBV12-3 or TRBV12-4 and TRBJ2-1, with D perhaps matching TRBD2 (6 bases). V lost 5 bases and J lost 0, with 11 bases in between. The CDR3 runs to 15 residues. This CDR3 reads CASSRSGHSYNEQFF. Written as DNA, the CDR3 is TGTGCCAGCAGTCGCAGCGGGCACTCCTACAATGAGCAGTTCTTC.

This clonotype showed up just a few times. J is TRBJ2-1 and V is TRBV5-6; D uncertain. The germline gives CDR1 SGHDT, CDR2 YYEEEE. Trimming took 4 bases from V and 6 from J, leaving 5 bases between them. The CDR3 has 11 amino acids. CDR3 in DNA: TGTGCCAGCAGCCACTCCAATGAGCAGTTCTTC. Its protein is CASSHSNEQFF.

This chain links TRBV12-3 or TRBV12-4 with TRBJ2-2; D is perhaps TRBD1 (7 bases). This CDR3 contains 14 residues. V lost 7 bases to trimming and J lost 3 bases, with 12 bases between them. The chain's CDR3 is CASNTGEDTGELFF. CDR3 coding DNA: TGTGCCAGCAATACAGGGGAGGACACCGGGGAGCTGTTTTTT.

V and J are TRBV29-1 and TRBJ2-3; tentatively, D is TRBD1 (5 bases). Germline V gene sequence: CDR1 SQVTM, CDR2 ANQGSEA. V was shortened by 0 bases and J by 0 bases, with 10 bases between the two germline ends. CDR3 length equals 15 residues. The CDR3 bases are TGCAGCGTTGAAGATGTGCAGGGAAGCACAGATACGCAGTATTTT. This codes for CSVEDVQGSTDTQYF.

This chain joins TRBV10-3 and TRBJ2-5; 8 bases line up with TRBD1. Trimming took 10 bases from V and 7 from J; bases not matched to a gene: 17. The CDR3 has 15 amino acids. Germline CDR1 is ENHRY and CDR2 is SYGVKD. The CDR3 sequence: CATGAETGASGTQYF. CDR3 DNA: TGTGCCACGGGGGCTGAGACAGGGGCCTCAGGGACCCAGTACTTC.

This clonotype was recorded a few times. The CDR3 DNA is TGTGCCATCAGTGAGTCAGCGTTCCAAGAGACCCAGTACTTC. Amino acids: CAISESAFQETQYF. The chain employs TRBV10-3 and TRBJ2-5; D ambiguous. The germline gives CDR1 ENHRY, CDR2 SYGVKD. V dropped 0 bases and J dropped 1 base, with 6 bases sitting between them. The CDR3 runs to 14 residues.

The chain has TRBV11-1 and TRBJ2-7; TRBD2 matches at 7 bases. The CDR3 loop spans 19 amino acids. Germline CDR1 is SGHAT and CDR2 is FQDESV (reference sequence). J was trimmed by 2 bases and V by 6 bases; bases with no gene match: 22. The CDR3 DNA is TGTGCCAGCAGTTTTATTACCTTGCTAAGGTCTAGCGGACCCTACGAGCAGTACTTC. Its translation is CASSFITLLRSSGPYEQYF.

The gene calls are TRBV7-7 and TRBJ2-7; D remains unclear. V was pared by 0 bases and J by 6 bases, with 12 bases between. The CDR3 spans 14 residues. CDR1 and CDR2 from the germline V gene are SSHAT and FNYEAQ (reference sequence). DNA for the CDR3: TGTGCCAGCAGCTTAGCGTCGGATGGCTCCGAGCAGTACTTC. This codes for CASSLASDGSEQYF.

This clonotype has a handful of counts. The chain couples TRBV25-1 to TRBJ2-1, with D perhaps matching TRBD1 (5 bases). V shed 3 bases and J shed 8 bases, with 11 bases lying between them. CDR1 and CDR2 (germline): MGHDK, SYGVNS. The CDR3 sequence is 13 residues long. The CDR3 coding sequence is TGTGCCAGCAGTGAGCAGGGTTTCGATGAGCAGTTCTTC. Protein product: CASSEQGFDEQFF.

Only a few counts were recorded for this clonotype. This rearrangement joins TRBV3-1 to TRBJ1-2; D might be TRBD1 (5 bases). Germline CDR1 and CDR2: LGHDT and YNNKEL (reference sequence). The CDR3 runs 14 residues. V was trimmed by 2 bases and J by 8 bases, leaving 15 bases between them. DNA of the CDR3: TGTGCCAGCAGCCAATCCGGAGGGACGAGCGGCTACACCTTC. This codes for CASSQSGGTSGYTF. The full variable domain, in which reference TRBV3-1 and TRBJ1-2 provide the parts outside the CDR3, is DTAVSQTPKYLVTQMGNDKSIKCEQNLGHDTMYWYKQDSKKFLKIMFSYNNKELIINETVPNRFSPKSPDKAHLNLHINSLELGDSAVYFCASSQSGGTSGYTFGSGTRLTVV.

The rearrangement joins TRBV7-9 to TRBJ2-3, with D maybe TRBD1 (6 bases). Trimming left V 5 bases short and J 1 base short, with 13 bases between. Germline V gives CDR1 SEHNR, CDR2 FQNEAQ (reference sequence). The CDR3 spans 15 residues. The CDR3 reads CASSPQGVGTDTQYF. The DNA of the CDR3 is TGTGCCAGCAGCCCACAGGGTGTCGGCACAGATACGCAGTATTTT.

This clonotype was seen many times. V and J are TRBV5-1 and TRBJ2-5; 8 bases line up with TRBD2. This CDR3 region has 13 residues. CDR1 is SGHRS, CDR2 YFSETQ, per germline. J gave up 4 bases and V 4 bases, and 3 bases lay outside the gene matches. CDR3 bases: TGCGCCAGCAGCGAGGGACTAGGAGAGACCCAGTACTTC. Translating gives CASSEGLGETQYF. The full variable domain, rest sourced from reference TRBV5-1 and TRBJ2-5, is KAGVTQTPRYLIKTRGQQVTLSCSPISGHRSVSWYQQTPGQGLQFLFEYFSETQRNKGNFPGRFSGRQFSNSRSEMNVSTLELGDSALYLCASSEGLGETQYFGPGTRLLVL.

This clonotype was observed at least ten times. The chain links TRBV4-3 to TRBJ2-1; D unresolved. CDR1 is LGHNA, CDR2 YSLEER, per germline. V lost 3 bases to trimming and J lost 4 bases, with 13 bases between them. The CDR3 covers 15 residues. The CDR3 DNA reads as TGCGCCAGCAGCCATGGCCATATTAGATACAATGAGCAGTTCTTC. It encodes CASSHGHIRYNEQFF.

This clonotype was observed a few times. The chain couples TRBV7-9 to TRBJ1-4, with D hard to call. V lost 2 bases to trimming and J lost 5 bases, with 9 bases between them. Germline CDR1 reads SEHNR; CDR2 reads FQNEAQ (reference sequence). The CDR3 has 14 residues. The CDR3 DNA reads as TGTGCCAGCAGCTTACGGGTTACCAATGAAAAACTGTTTTTT. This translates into CASSLRVTNEKLFF.

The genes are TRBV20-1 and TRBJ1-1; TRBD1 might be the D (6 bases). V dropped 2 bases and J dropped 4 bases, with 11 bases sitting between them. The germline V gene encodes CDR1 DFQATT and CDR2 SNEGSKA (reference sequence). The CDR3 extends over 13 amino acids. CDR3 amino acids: CSARTQGLTEAFF. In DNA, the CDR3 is TGCAGTGCTAGAACTCAGGGGCTCACTGAAGCTTTCTTT.